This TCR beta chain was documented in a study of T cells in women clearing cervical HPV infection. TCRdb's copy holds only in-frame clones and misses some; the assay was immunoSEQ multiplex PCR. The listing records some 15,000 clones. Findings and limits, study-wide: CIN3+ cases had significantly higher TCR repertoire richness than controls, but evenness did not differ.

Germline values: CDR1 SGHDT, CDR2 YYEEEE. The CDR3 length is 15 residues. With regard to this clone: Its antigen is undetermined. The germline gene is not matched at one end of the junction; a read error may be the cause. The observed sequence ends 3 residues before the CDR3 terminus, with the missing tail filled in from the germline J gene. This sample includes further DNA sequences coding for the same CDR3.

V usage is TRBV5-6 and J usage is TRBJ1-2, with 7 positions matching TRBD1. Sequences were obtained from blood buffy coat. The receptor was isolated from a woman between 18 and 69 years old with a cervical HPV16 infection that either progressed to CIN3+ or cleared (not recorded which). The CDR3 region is CASSFRTGLNYGYTF. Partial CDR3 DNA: TGTGCCAGCAGCTTTAGGACAGGACTTAACTATGGA. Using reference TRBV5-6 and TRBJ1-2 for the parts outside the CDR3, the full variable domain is DAGVTQSPTHLIKTRGQQVTLRCSPKSGHDTVSWYQQALGQGPQFIFQYYEEEERQRGNFPDRFSGHQFPNYSSELNVNALLLGDSALYLCASSFRTGLNYGYTFGSGTRLTVV.